A single sample gave rise to the 20 T cell receptor beta chains below, sequenced in a study of CD8+ T cells in alopecia areata. Treatment here: oral pan-JAK inhibitor, 5-10 mg twice daily. Isolated RNA was reverse transcribed into cDNA used as the sequencing template. Here immunoSEQ multiplex PCR was the method, and the copy in TCRdb shows in-frame clones only, minus some. The profile shows around 210,000 clones, around three fifths of them singletons. The sequences come from CD4+ T cells sorted from blood, collected at week 4, from a patient treated with tofacitinib. The receptor set was obtained from a human donor with alopecia areata.

The CDR3 nucleotides read TGCGCCAGCAGCTCGGGACAGGCCAATCCCTACGAGCAGTACTTC. Encoded protein: CASSSGQANPYEQYF. The V gene is TRBV5-1, the J gene TRBJ2-7; 8 nucleotides line up with TRBD1. Germline loops: CDR1 SGHRS, CDR2 YFSETQ. Germline trimming cut 3 bases from V and 2 bases from J; bases unmatched to any gene: 7. The CDR3 contains 15 residues.

The rearrangement links TRBV6-5 to TRBJ1-2; D gene ambiguous. The germline V gene encodes CDR1 MNHEY and CDR2 SVGAGI. The germline V and J ends were trimmed by 1 base and 4 bases, with 4 bases remaining between them. The CDR3 length is 12 residues. As DNA, the CDR3 is TGTGCCAGCAGTTACTTTCCCTATGGCTACACCTTC. Its protein is CASSYFPYGYTF.

This chain uses TRBV30 with TRBJ2-5; D tentatively fits TRBD1 or TRBD2 (5 bases each). This CDR3 comprises 15 residues. The V gene lost 3 bases and the J gene lost 7 bases, with 21 bases spanning the gap. Germline V lookup: CDR1 GTSNPN, CDR2 SVGIG (reference sequence). This CDR3 is CAWRSTGTNLRTQYF. CDR3 nucleotides: TGTGCCTGGAGATCAACGGGGACCAACCTCCGGACCCAGTACTTC.

This clone was seen just once. Other DNA sequences in the same sample also yield this CDR3. V is TRBV6-5 and J is TRBJ2-6; unclear D gene. Germline-derived CDR1 and CDR2 are MNHEY and SVGAGI. There are 14 residues in the CDR3. Trimming stripped 3 bases from V and 0 bases from J, with 3 bases between. CDR3 in amino acids: CASSYSSGANVLTF. DNA for the CDR3: TGTGCCAGCAGTTATAGCTCTGGGGCCAACGTCCTGACTTTC.

This clone came up a few times. This rearrangement joins TRBV6-1 to TRBJ2-1; the D gene is possibly TRBD2 (6 bases). Trimming left V 6 bases short and J 4 bases short, with 10 bases between. The CDR3 totals 13 residues. The germline gives CDR1 MNHNS, CDR2 SASEGT. CDR3 loop: CASRRLGYNEQFF. CDR3 coding DNA: TGTGCCAGCAGACGACTAGGGTACAATGAGCAGTTCTTC.

This clone was counted a few times. The genes are TRBV19 and TRBJ2-2; D remains unclear. Germline CDR1 LNHDA, CDR2 SQIVND (reference sequence). Trimming left V 9 bases short and J 5 bases short, with 10 bases between. The CDR3 loop spans 12 amino acids. The CDR3 sequence: CASLRRTGELFF. The CDR3 DNA reads TGTGCCAGCCTGAGGCGGACCGGGGAGCTGTTTTTT.

The chain couples TRBV6-5 to TRBJ2-7; TRBD1 aligns across 7 bases. V dropped 5 bases and J dropped 2; count of bases not matched to a gene: 3. Germline V gene data show CDR1 as MNHEY and CDR2 as SVGAGI. The CDR3 is 13 residues long. The CDR3 region is CASSNRGPYEQYF. The CDR3 DNA reads TGTGCCAGCAGTAACAGGGGACCCTACGAGCAGTACTTC.

The sample holds many counts of this clone. V usage is TRBV7-9 and J usage is TRBJ2-7, with TRBD1 identical over 7 bases. Germline V gene sequence: CDR1 SEHNR, CDR2 FQNEAQ (reference sequence). This CDR3 has 15 residues. V was clipped by 4 bases and J by 3 bases; unmatched bases: 9. The chain's CDR3 is CASSSRLNRGYEQYF. For the CDR3, the DNA is TGTGCCAGCAGCTCTAGATTAAACAGGGGCTACGAGCAGTACTTC.

The V and J genes are TRBV6-5 and TRBJ1-2; the D gene is possibly TRBD1 (6 bases). The germline V gene has CDR1 MNHEY and CDR2 SVGAGI. V was trimmed by 6 bases and J by 4 bases, leaving 12 bases between them. The CDR3 loop spans 13 amino acids. The CDR3 region has the DNA TGTGCCAGCAGACTCCGGGACATCTATGGCTACACCTTC. This translates into CASRLRDIYGYTF.

The chain links TRBV4-1 to TRBJ2-1, with 8 bases matching TRBD1. Germline CDR1 MGHRA, CDR2 YSYEKL. CDR3 length equals 14 residues. V lost 0 bases and J lost 10; bases outside the gene matches: 5. The CDR3 loop reads CASSQEYRGLEQFF. CDR3 nucleotides: TGCGCCAGCAGCCAAGAATACAGGGGGTTAGAGCAGTTCTTC.

The CDR3 bases are TGTGCCAGCAGCCAAGATAGGCAGGTGGATACGCAGTATTTT. Encoded protein: CASSQDRQVDTQYF. The chain has TRBV4-2 and TRBJ2-3; D uncertain. Germline-derived CDR1 and CDR2 are LGHNA and YNFKEQ. The CDR3 is made up of 14 amino acids. Trimming shortened V by 0 bases and J by 6 bases, and 10 bases separated the two germline ends.

The chain carries TRBV6-5 and TRBJ2-5, with D unclear. The CDR3 extends over 15 amino acids. The germline CDR1 and CDR2 sequences are MNHEY and SVGAGI. V was cut by 6 bases and J by 5 bases, with 19 bases left in between. CDR3 bases: TGTGCCAGCAGAACTCACTTGTGGGCCGGGGAGACCCAGTACTTC. The encoded protein is CASRTHLWAGETQYF.

The chain is built from TRBV5-1 and TRBJ1-1; TRBD1 matches at 8 bases. V was clipped by 3 bases and J by 5 bases; unmatched bases: 9. The V gene's germline CDR1 is SGHRS and CDR2 YFSETQ. The CDR3 covers 15 residues. The CDR3 region has the DNA TGCGCCAGCAGCTCGACGCAGGGGGCGCGAACTGAAGCTTTCTTT. Its translation: CASSSTQGARTEAFF.

The chain carries TRBV5-1 and TRBJ2-6, with D tentatively TRBD1 (6 bases). The CDR3 sequence is 15 residues long. V dropped 3 bases and J dropped 1 base, with 8 bases sitting between them. CDR1 and CDR2 (germline): SGHRS, YFSETQ. The CDR3 spells CASSSGVSGANVLTF. The CDR3 region has the DNA TGCGCCAGCAGCTCAGGGGTTTCTGGGGCCAACGTCCTGACTTTC.

The V and J genes are TRBV7-2 and TRBJ1-4; no clear D. CDR1 SGHTA and CDR2 FQGNSA come from the germline V gene. V was trimmed by 2 bases and J by 5 bases, leaving 9 bases between them. The CDR3 totals 14 residues. The CDR3 region is CASSLPSTNEKLFF. Written as DNA, the CDR3 is TGTGCCAGCAGCTTACCCTCGACGAATGAAAAACTGTTTTTT.

In DNA, the CDR3 is TGTGCCAGCAGCGTAGTGGCTAGCGGGGGCCTAGAGACCCAGTACTTC. It specifies CASSVVASGGLETQYF. This chain links TRBV9 with TRBJ2-5; 10 bases agree with TRBD2. The CDR3 extends over 16 amino acids. Losses at the gene ends were 0 bases for V and 4 bases for J; bases not matched to a gene: 6. The V gene's germline CDR1 is SGDLS and CDR2 YYNGEE.

The rearrangement joins TRBV29-1 to TRBJ1-4; D gene uncertain. Germline lookup yields CDR1 SQVTM and CDR2 ANQGSEA. V dropped 3 bases and J dropped 8 bases, with 10 bases sitting between them. The CDR3 is 12 amino acids. CDR3 in amino acids: CSVELEGEKLFF. CDR3 coding DNA: TGCAGCGTTGAGCTTGAAGGGGAAAAACTGTTTTTT.

The chain combines TRBV6-4 with TRBJ2-1, with D possibly matching TRBD1 (5 bases). This CDR3 is 13 amino acids long. Germline V CDR1 and CDR2: MRHNA, SNTAGT. Trimming shortened V by 2 bases and J by 5 bases, and 7 bases separated the two germline ends. The DNA of the CDR3 is TGTGCCAGCAGTGACACCAGGGACAATGAGCAGTTCTTC. Amino acids: CASSDTRDNEQFF.

With regard to this clone: This sample also contains other DNA sequences that code for the same CDR3. The genes are TRBV6-5 and TRBJ1-2; D ambiguous. V was trimmed by 2 bases and J by 2 bases, leaving 6 bases between them. Germline V CDR1 and CDR2: MNHEY, SVGAGI. The CDR3 extends over 13 amino acids. The CDR3 coding sequence is TGTGCCAGCAGTTACGAGGGAAACTATGGCTACACCTTC. This sequence encodes CASSYEGNYGYTF.

The chain carries TRBV30 and TRBJ1-1; D uncertain. Germline V gives CDR1 GTSNPN, CDR2 SVGIG (reference sequence). V was shortened by 8 bases and J by 1 base, with 20 bases between the two germline ends. The CDR3 extends over 15 amino acids. DNA of the CDR3: TGTGCCGGGGTAGGCTTTGGCAGTAGGAACACTGAAGCTTTCTTT. Protein: CAGVGFGSRNTEAFF.